The present T cell receptor (beta chain) was sequenced within a study of neurological immune-mediated disorders. Study background: The approximately 34 multiple sclerosis patients comprised about 30 that were relapsing-remitting and 3 that were secondary progressive.

This clonotype was recorded at least ten times. What it recognizes is unknown. The CDR3 is 15 residues long. V was clipped by 2 bases and J by 4 bases, with 10 bases between them. CDR1 is SGHRS, CDR2 YFSETQ, per germline. General study points: The expanded clones of different subjects shared no CDR3 amino acid sequences (suggesting private repertoires in all groups).

Time point: longitudinal time-point 1 (baseline). MiXCR, applied by TCRdb to the 5' RACE reads, yields one record per CDR3 protein. Of some 38,000 distinct CDR3 sequences in the sample, 3.2% were seen once. This chain links TRBV5-1 with TRBJ1-6; D is ambiguous. What was sequenced was PBMCs. This sequence originates from a woman aged 60-75 years with multiple sclerosis. The CDR3 DNA reads as TGCGCCAGCAGCTTAGGCCCGGAGTATAATTCACCCCTCCACTTT. Amino acid sequence: CASSLGPEYNSPLHF.